Shown below are 10 T cell receptor beta chains from a single sample sequenced in a study of identical twins. TCRdb reprocessed the 5' RACE reads with MiXCR, giving one entry per CDR3 protein. This table holds 600,000 to 850,000 distinct CDR3 sequences, about 20% found once. These data are also associated with another study on T cells expressing NK-cell markers.

The material sequenced was PBMCs. These receptors were obtained from a woman aged 18-29 years in good health.

This clonotype showed up just a few times. This rearrangement joins TRBV15 to TRBJ2-1; 11 bases map to TRBD2. V lost 0 bases, J lost 9 bases, and 13 bases stayed unmatched. Germline V CDR1 and CDR2: LNHNV, YYDKDF (reference sequence). This CDR3 comprises 18 residues. CDR3 sequence (DNA): TGTGCCACCAGCAGAGATACGGTAGCGGGGGGGCGAATTAGTGAGCAGTTCTTC. Translated, it gives CATSRDTVAGGRISEQFF.

This clonotype was seen more than once but under ten times. The rearrangement links TRBV11-1 to TRBJ2-1, with D perhaps TRBD2 (5 bases). V dropped 5 bases and J dropped 1 base, with 21 bases sitting between them. The CDR3 runs 18 residues. Germline CDR1 reads SGHAT; CDR2 reads FQDESV (reference sequence). In nucleotides, the CDR3 is TGTGCCAGCAGCCAACCCACACTAGGATTCCCGTCCTACAATGAGCAGTTCTTC. This gives the protein CASSQPTLGFPSYNEQFF. The variable domain in full, with the rest retrieved from reference TRBV11-1 and TRBJ2-1, is EAEVAQSPRYKITEKSQAVAFWCDPISGHATLYWYRQILGQGPELLVQFQDESVVDDSQLPKDRFSAERLKGVDSTLKIQPAELGDSAMYLCASSQPTLGFPSYNEQFFGPGTRLTVL.

The sample holds a few counts of this clonotype. This chain links TRBV27 with TRBJ2-5; no reliable D call. Germline V gene lookup returns CDR1 MNHEY and CDR2 SMNVEV (reference sequence). Trimming shortened V by 5 bases and J by 2 bases, and 9 bases separated the two germline ends. The CDR3 runs to 13 residues. DNA of the CDR3: TGTGCCAGCAGTGTACAGAGTCAAGAGACCCAGTACTTC. Its translation is CASSVQSQETQYF.

This CDR3 reads CSARPGGGNTIYF. DNA of the CDR3: TGCAGTGCTAGGCCAGGGGGCGGAAACACCATATATTTT. The chain recombines TRBV20-1 with TRBJ1-3; 8 bases agree with TRBD1. Germline CDR1 and CDR2: DFQATT and SNEGSKA (reference sequence). The CDR3 extends over 13 amino acids. V lost 3 bases and J lost 4; bases outside the gene matches: 2.

This clonotype was seen repeatedly, ten times or more. The chain employs TRBV4-1 and TRBJ2-1, with 12 bases lining up with TRBD2. With V trimmed by 0 bases and J by 4 bases, 4 bases remained unmatched. Germline V gene sequence: CDR1 MGHRA, CDR2 YSYEKL. CDR3 size: 17 residues. The CDR3 is CASSQELGTSGYNEQFF. CDR3 nucleotide sequence: TGCGCCAGCAGCCAAGAACTGGGGACTAGCGGGTACAATGAGCAGTTCTTC.

The V and J genes are TRBV9 and TRBJ1-2; possible D gene TRBD1, 5 bases. The CDR3 is 15 amino acids. The germline V and J ends were trimmed by 4 bases and 8 bases, with 21 bases remaining between them. The V gene's germline CDR1 is SGDLS and CDR2 YYNGEE. The CDR3 protein is CASSPAFSGFEGYTF. The CDR3 coding sequence is TGTGCCAGCAGCCCTGCCTTTTCAGGGTTCGAAGGCTACACCTTC.

The genes are TRBV6-6 and TRBJ1-4; no clear D. Germline lookup yields CDR1 MNHNY and CDR2 SVGAGI (reference sequence). The CDR3 length is 12 residues. The ends were cut back, 8 bases at V and 7 bases at J, with 11 bases in the middle. The chain's CDR3 is CASFRLGEKLFF. The CDR3 coding sequence is TGTGCCAGCTTTCGGCTTGGTGAAAAACTGTTTTTT.

V usage is TRBV5-6 and J usage is TRBJ2-2; D unresolved. Germline CDR1 is SGHDT and CDR2 is YYEEEE. This CDR3 has 15 residues. Trimming removed 2 bases at V and 3 bases at J, with 11 bases between. In DNA form, the CDR3 reads TGTGCCAGCAGCTTAACCAGTTACGACACCGGGGAGCTGTTTTTT. This sequence encodes CASSLTSYDTGELFF.

The chain joins TRBV12-3 or TRBV12-4 to TRBJ2-5, with 9 bases identical to TRBD2. V gave up 4 bases and J gave up 2 bases; unmatched junction bases: 5. The CDR3 consists of 15 residues. This CDR3 reads CASSYGLARQETQYF. Here the CDR3 DNA reads TGTGCCAGCAGTTACGGACTAGCGAGACAAGAGACCCAGTACTTC.

The chain combines TRBV12-3 or TRBV12-4 with TRBJ2-6; D is uncertain. This CDR3 spans 22 amino acids. V lost 3 bases and J lost 4, with 31 bases in between. The chain's CDR3 is CASSFTPPPRSQALSGANVLTF. The DNA of the CDR3 is TGTGCCAGCAGTTTTACGCCCCCCCCACGGTCCCAAGCTCTATCGGGGGCCAACGTCCTGACTTTC.